Here is one T cell receptor beta chain with its context. Per the germline V gene, CDR1 is SQVTM and CDR2 is ANQGSEA. Trimming took off 6 bases at V and 4 bases at J, with 15 bases between the two ends. This CDR3 is built from 13 residues. The data were obtained in a study of T-cell memory formation after mild COVID-19. Study in general: The two donors had largely donor-specific TCR clusters.

Via MiXCR, TCRdb re-called the 5' RACE reads, giving one row per CDR3 protein. The sample shows 35,000 to 50,000 distinct CDR3 sequences, over 6.5% of them seen only once. Material for sequencing was PBMCs or a T cell subset sorted from them (not recorded which). V and J are TRBV29-1 and TRBJ1-2, with D possibly matching TRBD1 (6 bases). This sequence was found in an adult who had mild COVID-19 (a few samples of this study predate the infection). Cell type and time point are not known. The CDR3 sequence is CSVVGGRFYGYTF. As DNA, the CDR3 is TGCAGCGTAGTTGGGGGGCGCTTCTATGGCTACACCTTC.